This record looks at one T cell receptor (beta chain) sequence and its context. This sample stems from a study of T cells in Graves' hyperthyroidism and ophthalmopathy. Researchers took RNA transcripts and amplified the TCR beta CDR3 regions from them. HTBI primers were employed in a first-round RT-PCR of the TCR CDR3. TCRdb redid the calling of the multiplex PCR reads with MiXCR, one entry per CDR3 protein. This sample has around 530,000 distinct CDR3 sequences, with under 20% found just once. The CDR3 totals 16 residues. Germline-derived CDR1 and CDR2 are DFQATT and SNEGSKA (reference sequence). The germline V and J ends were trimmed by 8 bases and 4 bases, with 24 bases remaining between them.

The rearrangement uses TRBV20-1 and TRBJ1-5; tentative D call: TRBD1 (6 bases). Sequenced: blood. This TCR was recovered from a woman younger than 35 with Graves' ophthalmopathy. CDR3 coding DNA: TGCAGTACCTACCCGCCGGGGGGCCGTTCAAATCAGCCCCAGCATTTT. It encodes CSTYPPGGRSNQPQHF.